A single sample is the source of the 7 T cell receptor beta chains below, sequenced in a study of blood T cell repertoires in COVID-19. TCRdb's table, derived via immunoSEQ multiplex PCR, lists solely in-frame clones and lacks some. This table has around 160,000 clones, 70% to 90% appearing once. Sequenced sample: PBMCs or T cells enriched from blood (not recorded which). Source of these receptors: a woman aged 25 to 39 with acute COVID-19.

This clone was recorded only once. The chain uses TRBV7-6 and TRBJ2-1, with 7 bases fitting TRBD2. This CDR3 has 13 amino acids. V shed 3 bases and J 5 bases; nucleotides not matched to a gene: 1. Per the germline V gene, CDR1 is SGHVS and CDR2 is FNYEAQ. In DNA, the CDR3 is TGTGCCAGCAGCTTTCTAGCGGACAATGAGCAGTTCTTC. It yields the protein CASSFLADNEQFF.

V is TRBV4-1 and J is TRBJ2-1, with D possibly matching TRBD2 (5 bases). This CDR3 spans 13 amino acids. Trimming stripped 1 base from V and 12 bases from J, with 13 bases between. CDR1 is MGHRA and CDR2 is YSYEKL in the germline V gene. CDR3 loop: CASSQGRLAGQFF. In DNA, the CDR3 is TGCGCCAGCAGCCAAGGTCGGCTAGCTGGGCAGTTCTTC.

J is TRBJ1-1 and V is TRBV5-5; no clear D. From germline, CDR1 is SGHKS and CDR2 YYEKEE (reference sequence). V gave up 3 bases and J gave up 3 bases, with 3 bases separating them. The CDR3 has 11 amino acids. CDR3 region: CASSSDTEAFF. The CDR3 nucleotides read TGTGCCAGCAGCTCCGACACTGAAGCTTTCTTT.

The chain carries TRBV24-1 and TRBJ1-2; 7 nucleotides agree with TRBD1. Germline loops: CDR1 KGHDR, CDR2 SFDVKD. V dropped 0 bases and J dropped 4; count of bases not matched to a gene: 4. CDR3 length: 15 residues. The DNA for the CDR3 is TGTGCCACCAGTGATTTGTCAGGGGGAGGCTATGGCTACACCTTC. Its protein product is CATSDLSGGGYGYTF.

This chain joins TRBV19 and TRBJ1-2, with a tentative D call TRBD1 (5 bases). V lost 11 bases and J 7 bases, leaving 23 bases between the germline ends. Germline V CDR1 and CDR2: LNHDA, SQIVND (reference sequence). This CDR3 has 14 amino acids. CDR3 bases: TGTGCCGGGGCCATTTGGGGGGGTGTCTCTGGCTACACCTTC. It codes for CAGAIWGGVSGYTF.

The CDR3 loop is CAWNPQGRGYTF. CDR3 DNA sequence: TGTGCCTGGAACCCCCAGGGGCGTGGCTACACCTTC. V and J are TRBV30 and TRBJ1-2; the D gene is possibly TRBD1 (6 bases). The germline V and J ends were trimmed by 4 bases and 7 bases, with 13 bases remaining between them. Germline V gene sequence: CDR1 GTSNPN, CDR2 SVGIG (reference sequence). CDR3 length: 12 residues.

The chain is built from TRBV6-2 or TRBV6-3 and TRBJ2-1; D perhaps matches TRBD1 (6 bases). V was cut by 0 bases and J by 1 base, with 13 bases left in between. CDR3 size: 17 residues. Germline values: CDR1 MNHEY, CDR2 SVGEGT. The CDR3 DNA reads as TGTGCCAGCAGTTACTCCCTTGGGGGCGGGTCCTACAATGAGCAGTTCTTC. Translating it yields CASSYSLGGGSYNEQFF.